The next 8 T cell receptor beta chains were all read from a single sample in a study of T cell clonality in common variable immunodeficiency (dated by TCRdb to about 2015). Results the study describes overall, beyond this receptor: CVID TCRbeta sequences reportedly showed fewer deletions and N-nucleotide insertions and lacked highly modified clones with 13 or more V deletions.

Libraries were constructed by the immunoSEQ multiplex PCR assay. The source is immuneACCESS, and TCRdb retained only in-frame sequences with V and J called. Part of the clones is not carried over; for the studies checked, unresolved V genes explain less than half of this, and the remainder is unexplained. The table puts some 27,000 clones in this sample, none counted just once. Under 4% of the sample is taken by the ten largest. Their antigens remain unidentified. The sample taken for sequencing was peripheral blood mononuclear cells. The receptors stem from a human donor with common variable immunodeficiency.

This clone is medium-sized (0.01 to 0.1%) by share. Incomplete CDR3 DNA: TGTGCCAGCAGCTTGGACAGGGCTGGGGCCAACGTC. It yields the protein CASSLDRAGANV. The CDR3 in its entirety is CASSLDRAGANVLTF. The V call is TRBV5-4, the J call TRBJ2-6; possible D gene TRBD1, 6 bases. Read data end 3 residues before the CDR3 end; the end is taken from the germline J gene. Trimming took off 0 bases at V and 2 bases at J, with 6 bases between the two ends. This CDR3 comprises 15 residues. Germline values: CDR1 SGHNT, CDR2 YYREEE (reference sequence).

As regards this clone: The read is 3 residues too short to cover the CDR3 end, so that end is filled in from the germline J gene. This chain links TRBV19 with TRBJ1-1; 8 positions agree with TRBD1. This CDR3 contains 13 residues. V dropped 3 bases and J dropped 3; count of bases not matched to a gene: 0. Germline lookup yields CDR1 LNHDA and CDR2 SQIVND (reference sequence). Incomplete CDR3 DNA: TGTGCCAGTAGTATGGGACAGGACACTGAA. This sequence encodes CASSMGQDTE. The full CDR3 protein reads CASSMGQDTEAFF.

This clone was observed a handful of times. The read is 3 residues too short to cover the CDR3 end, so that end is filled in from the germline J gene. This chain joins TRBV7-2 and TRBJ1-1; D not certain. CDR3 length equals 14 residues. The germline gives CDR1 SGHTA, CDR2 FQGNSA. Trimming pared 4 bases from V and 1 base from J, leaving 10 bases between. CDR3 bases read: TGTGCCAGCAGCTCCTCGGGGTGGAACACTGAA. This gives the protein CASSSSGWNTE. The whole CDR3 is CASSSSGWNTEAFF.

Here the CDR3 reads CASSWRGRGNTIYF. The sequenced CDR3 bases are TGTGCCAGCAGTTGGAGGGGTAGGGGAAACACC. The chain joins TRBV5-6 to TRBJ1-3, with a tentative D call TRBD1 (5 bases). The CDR3 extends 3 residues past the end of the read, so its final part is completed from the germline J gene. Deletions cut 5 bases from V and 4 bases from J, with 13 bases between. The CDR3 contains 14 residues. The V gene's germline CDR1 is SGHDT and CDR2 YYEEEE.

Only a few counts were recorded for this clone. Sequencing ends 3 residues short of the CDR3 end; the germline J gene provides the rest. The V gene is TRBV19, the J gene TRBJ1-1; D ambiguous. Germline values: CDR1 LNHDA, CDR2 SQIVND (reference sequence). The V end was cut by 5 bases, the J end by 0 bases, with 16 bases between. This CDR3 has 16 residues. The DNA read from the CDR3 is TGTGCCAGTAGTTCAGGCCAAAGGCCTATGAACACTGAA. This encodes CASSSGQRPMNTE. In full, the CDR3 is CASSSGQRPMNTEAFF. The variable domain in full, completed from reference TRBV19 and TRBJ1-1, reads DGGITQSPKYLFRKEGQNVTLSCEQNLNHDAMYWYRQDPGQGLRLIYYSQIVNDFQKGDIAEGYSVSREKKESFPLTVTSAQKNPTAFYLCASSSGQRPMNTEAFFGQGTRLTVV.

In its sample, this clone was seen a few times. The read halts 3 residues ahead of the CDR3 end, with the missing end drawn from the germline J gene. The rearrangement links TRBV19 to TRBJ2-7; D is undetermined. CDR1 LNHDA and CDR2 SQIVND come from the germline V gene (reference sequence). V gave up 1 base and J gave up 2 bases, with 12 bases separating them. The CDR3 covers 15 residues. The sequenced part of the CDR3 DNA is TGTGCCAGTAGTATAGGAAGGCGCAGGACCTACGAG. Translated, it gives CASSIGRRRTYE. The full CDR3 protein reads CASSIGRRRTYEQYF.

This clone was seen more than once but under ten times. The read gets to within 3 residues of the CDR3 end, and the germline J gene fills in the rest. The chain is built from TRBV18 and TRBJ2-3; 7 bases line up with TRBD1. Trimming at V came to 4 bases and at J to 0 bases, leaving 7 bases not matched to a gene. Germline V gene lookup returns CDR1 KGHSH and CDR2 LQKENI. CDR3 size: 16 residues. The covered CDR3 bases are TGTGCCAGCTCACGTTACGGGACAGCGAGCACAGATACG. Its translation: CASSRYGTASTDT. The CDR3 in its entirety is CASSRYGTASTDTQYF. Complete variable domain (other parts from reference TRBV18 and TRBJ2-3): NAGVMQNPRHLVRRRGQEARLRCSPMKGHSHVYWYRQLPEEGLKFMVYLQKENIIDESGMPKERFSAEFPKEGPSILRIQQVVRGDSAAYFCASSRYGTASTDTQYFGPGTRLTVL.

This clone was counted only a few times. Read data end 3 residues before the CDR3 end; the end is taken from the germline J gene. The gene calls are TRBV18 and TRBJ1-1; D is undetermined. Trimming left V 4 bases short and J 1 base short, with 13 bases between. The CDR3 consists of 15 residues. CDR1 is KGHSH, CDR2 LQKENI, per germline. Incomplete CDR3 DNA: TGTGCCAGCTCACTCACAAACACAGCGAACACTGAA. Protein: CASSLTNTANTE. The entire CDR3 sequence reads CASSLTNTANTEAFF.